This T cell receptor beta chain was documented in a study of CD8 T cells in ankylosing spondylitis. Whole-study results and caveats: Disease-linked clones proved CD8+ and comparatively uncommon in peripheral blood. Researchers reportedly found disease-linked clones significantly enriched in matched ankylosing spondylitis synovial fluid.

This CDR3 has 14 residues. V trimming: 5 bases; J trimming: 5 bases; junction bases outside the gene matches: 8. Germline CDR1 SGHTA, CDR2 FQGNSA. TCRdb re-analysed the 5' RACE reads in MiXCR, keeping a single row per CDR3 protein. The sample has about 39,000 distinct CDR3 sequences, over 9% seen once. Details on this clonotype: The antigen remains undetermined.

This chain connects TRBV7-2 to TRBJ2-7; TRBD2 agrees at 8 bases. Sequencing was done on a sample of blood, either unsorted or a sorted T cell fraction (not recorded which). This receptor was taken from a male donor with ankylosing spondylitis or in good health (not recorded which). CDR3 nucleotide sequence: TGTGCCAGCAGCATGAAGCGGGAGATCGACGAGCAGTACTTC. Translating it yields CASSMKREIDEQYF.